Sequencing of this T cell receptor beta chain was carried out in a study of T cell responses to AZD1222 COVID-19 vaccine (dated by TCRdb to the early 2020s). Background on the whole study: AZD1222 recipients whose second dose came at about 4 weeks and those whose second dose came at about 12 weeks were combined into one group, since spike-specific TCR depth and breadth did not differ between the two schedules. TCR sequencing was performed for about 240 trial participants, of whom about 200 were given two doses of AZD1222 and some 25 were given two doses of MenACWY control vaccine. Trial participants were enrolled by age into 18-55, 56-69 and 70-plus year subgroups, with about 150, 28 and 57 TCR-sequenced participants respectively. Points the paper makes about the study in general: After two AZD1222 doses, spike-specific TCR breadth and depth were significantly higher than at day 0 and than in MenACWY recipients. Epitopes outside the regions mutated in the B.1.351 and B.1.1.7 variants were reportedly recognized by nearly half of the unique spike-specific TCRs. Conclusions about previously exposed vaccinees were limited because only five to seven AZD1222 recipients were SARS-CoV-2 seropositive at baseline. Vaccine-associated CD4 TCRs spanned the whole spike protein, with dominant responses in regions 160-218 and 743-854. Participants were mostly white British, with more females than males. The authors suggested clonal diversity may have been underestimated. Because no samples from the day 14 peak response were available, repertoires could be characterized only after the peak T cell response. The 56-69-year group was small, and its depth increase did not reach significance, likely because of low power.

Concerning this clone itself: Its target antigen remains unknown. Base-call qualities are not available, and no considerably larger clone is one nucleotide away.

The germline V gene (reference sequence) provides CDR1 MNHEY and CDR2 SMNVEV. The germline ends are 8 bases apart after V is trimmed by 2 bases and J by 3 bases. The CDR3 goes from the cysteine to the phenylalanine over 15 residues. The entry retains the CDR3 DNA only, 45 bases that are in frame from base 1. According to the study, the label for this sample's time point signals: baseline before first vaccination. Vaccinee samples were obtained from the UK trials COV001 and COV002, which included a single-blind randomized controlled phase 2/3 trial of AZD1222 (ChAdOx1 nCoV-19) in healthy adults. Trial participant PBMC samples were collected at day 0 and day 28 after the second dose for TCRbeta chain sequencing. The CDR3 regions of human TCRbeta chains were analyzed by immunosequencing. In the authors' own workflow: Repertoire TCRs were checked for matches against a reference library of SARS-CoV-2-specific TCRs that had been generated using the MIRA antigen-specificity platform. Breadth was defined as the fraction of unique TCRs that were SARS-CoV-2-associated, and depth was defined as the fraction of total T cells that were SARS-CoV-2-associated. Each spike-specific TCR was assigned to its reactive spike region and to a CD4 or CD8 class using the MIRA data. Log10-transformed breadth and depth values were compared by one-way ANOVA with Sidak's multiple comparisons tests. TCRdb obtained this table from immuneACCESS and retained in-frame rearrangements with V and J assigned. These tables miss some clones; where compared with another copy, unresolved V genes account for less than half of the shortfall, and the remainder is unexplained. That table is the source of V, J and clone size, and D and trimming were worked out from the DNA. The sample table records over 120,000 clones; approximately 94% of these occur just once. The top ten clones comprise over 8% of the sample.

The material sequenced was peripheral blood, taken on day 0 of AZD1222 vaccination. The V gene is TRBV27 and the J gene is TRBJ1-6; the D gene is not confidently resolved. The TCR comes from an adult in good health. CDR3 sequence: CASSLTPFYNSPLHF. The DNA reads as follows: TGTGCCAGCAGTTTAACCCCGTTCTATAATTCACCCCTCCACTTT.